These T cell receptor beta chains were read from a single sample in a study of T cell responses to AZD1222 COVID-19 vaccine. Libraries were prepared by immunoSEQ multiplex PCR; TCRdb keeps only in-frame clonotypes and omits some of them. The repertoire holds more than 140,000 clones, with more than 80% as singletons. The sequencing here drew on peripheral blood, taken on day 0 of MenACWY control vaccination. The receptors derive from an adult in good health. Each CDR3 is given with its conserved first and last residue. The order of the fields is clone size, J gene, D gene, V gene, CDR3 DNA, CDR3 protein. The D gene is left open where the match is weak. Part of the rows lack a size; the others show once, few, many or a class for expanded clones.

clone_size: -
j_call: TRBJ1-1
d_call: -
v_call: TRBV18
cdr3_nt: TGTGCCAGCTCACCACCGATGAGACAGGTTGAAGCTTTCTTT
cdr3_aa: CASSPPMRQVEAFF

clone_size: -
j_call: TRBJ2-7
d_call: -
v_call: TRBV27
cdr3_nt: TGTGCCAGCAGTTTCCCCTCCCGGTACAGTTACGAGCAGTACTTC
cdr3_aa: CASSFPSRYSYEQYF

clone_size: -
j_call: TRBJ2-2
d_call: -
v_call: TRBV19
cdr3_nt: TGTGCCAGTAGTATAGTATGGGGTTCCGGGGAGCTGTTTTTT
cdr3_aa: CASSIVWGSGELFF

clone_size: once
j_call: TRBJ1-2
d_call: TRBD1
v_call: TRBV7-9
cdr3_nt: TGTGCCAGCAGCTTAGTCCGGGACAGAAACACCTTC
cdr3_aa: CASSLVRDRNTF

clone_size: -
j_call: TRBJ2-1
d_call: -
v_call: TRBV2
cdr3_nt: TGTGCCAGCAGAGCGAATGAGCAGTTCTTC
cdr3_aa: CASRANEQFF

clone_size: -
j_call: TRBJ1-2
d_call: -
v_call: TRBV19
cdr3_nt: TGTGCCAGTAGTATAGATGGCAGGCGGGGCTACACCTTC
cdr3_aa: CASSIDGRRGYTF

clone_size: -
j_call: TRBJ1-2
d_call: TRBD1
v_call: TRBV5-1
cdr3_nt: TGCGCCAGCAGCTTGGGACCCGGGACAGGGGCTAACTATGGCTACACCTTC
cdr3_aa: CASSLGPGTGANYGYTF

clone_size: -
j_call: TRBJ2-7
d_call: TRBD1
v_call: TRBV28
cdr3_nt: TGTGCCAGCAGTCCACAGGGGGCGCGAAATCACGAGCAGTACTTC
cdr3_aa: CASSPQGARNHEQYF

clone_size: -
j_call: TRBJ2-2
d_call: -
v_call: TRBV4-3
cdr3_nt: TGCGCCAGCAGCCAAGTGGGAGGCACCGGGGAGCTGTTTTTT
cdr3_aa: CASSQVGGTGELFF

clone_size: -
j_call: TRBJ1-1
d_call: -
v_call: TRBV9
cdr3_nt: TGTGCCAGCAGCCGCGAGGGACTCGATAACACTGAAGCTTTCTTT
cdr3_aa: CASSREGLDNTEAFF

clone_size: -
j_call: TRBJ1-2
d_call: -
v_call: TRBV10-3
cdr3_nt: TGTGCCGCTACCGGAGGCCCCCAGGGAGACTATGGCTACACCTTC
cdr3_aa: CAATGGPQGDYGYTF

clone_size: -
j_call: TRBJ1-5
d_call: -
v_call: TRBV5-5
cdr3_nt: TGTGCCAGCAGCTCAGACAGCTATAGCAATCAGCCCCAGCATTTT
cdr3_aa: CASSSDSYSNQPQHF

clone_size: -
j_call: TRBJ2-1
d_call: -
v_call: TRBV19
cdr3_nt: TGTGCCAGTAGTATAGGTCTGGCGGGTGAGCAGTTCTTC
cdr3_aa: CASSIGLAGEQFF

clone_size: -
j_call: TRBJ2-1
d_call: -
v_call: TRBV7-9
cdr3_nt: TGTGCCAGCAGCCTTGGGAATAGTGAGCAGTTCTTC
cdr3_aa: CASSLGNSEQFF

clone_size: -
j_call: TRBJ1-1
d_call: TRBD1
v_call: TRBV4-2
cdr3_nt: TGTGCCAGCAGCTATGGACAGGTAGACACTGAAGCTTTCTTT
cdr3_aa: CASSYGQVDTEAFF

clone_size: -
j_call: TRBJ1-3
d_call: -
v_call: TRBV9
cdr3_nt: TGTGCCAGCAACACTTATGGAAACACCATATATTTT
cdr3_aa: CASNTYGNTIYF

clone_size: few
j_call: TRBJ2-7
d_call: -
v_call: TRBV3-1/TRBV3-2
cdr3_nt: TGTGCCAGCACCCCGGGACACCTAGGGGGATACGAGCAGTACTTC
cdr3_aa: CASTPGHLGGYEQYF

clone_size: -
j_call: TRBJ1-4
d_call: -
v_call: TRBV28
cdr3_nt: TGTGCCAGCAGTTTGCAACAGGATGAAAAACTGTTTTTT
cdr3_aa: CASSLQQDEKLFF

clone_size: -
j_call: TRBJ1-2
d_call: TRBD1
v_call: TRBV3-1/TRBV3-2
cdr3_nt: TGTGCCAGCAGCCAAAGGGGGCTTTCTTATGGCTACACCTTC
cdr3_aa: CASSQRGLSYGYTF

clone_size: -
j_call: TRBJ1-3
d_call: TRBD1
v_call: TRBV5-1
cdr3_nt: TGCGCCAGCAGCAAAGACTCCGGGACAGCTGGAAACACCATATATTTT
cdr3_aa: CASSKDSGTAGNTIYF

clone_size: -
j_call: TRBJ1-2
d_call: -
v_call: TRBV9
cdr3_nt: TGTGCCAGCAGCAATCCAGGGTCTGACTATGGCTACACCTTC
cdr3_aa: CASSNPGSDYGYTF

clone_size: -
j_call: TRBJ1-2
d_call: -
v_call: TRBV5-6
cdr3_nt: TGTGCCAGCAGCCCCGGAATCCGGGGGTATAACTATGGCTACACCTTC
cdr3_aa: CASSPGIRGYNYGYTF

clone_size: once
j_call: TRBJ1-1
d_call: -
v_call: TRBV6-2/TRBV6-3
cdr3_nt: TGTGCCAGCAGTTACTCGACGGCGAACACTGAAGCTTTCTTT
cdr3_aa: CASSYSTANTEAFF

clone_size: -
j_call: TRBJ1-3
d_call: -
v_call: TRBV5-1
cdr3_nt: TGCGCCAGCAGCTTGGAAGGGCACCTACGAAACACCATATATTTT
cdr3_aa: CASSLEGHLRNTIYF

clone_size: once
j_call: TRBJ1-5
d_call: TRBD1
v_call: TRBV6-2/TRBV6-3
cdr3_nt: TGTGCCAGCAGTTCGGCAGGGGGTAGAACTCAGCCCCAGCATTTT
cdr3_aa: CASSSAGGRTQPQHF

clone_size: -
j_call: TRBJ2-4
d_call: TRBD1
v_call: TRBV7-2
cdr3_nt: TGTGCCAGCAGCTTGTCAGGACAGGGGCGCATTCAGTACTTC
cdr3_aa: CASSLSGQGRIQYF

clone_size: -
j_call: TRBJ1-4
d_call: TRBD1
v_call: TRBV28
cdr3_nt: TGTGCCAGCAGCCCGGGACAGGGAAAGGGCTCTAATGAAAAACTGTTTTTT
cdr3_aa: CASSPGQGKGSNEKLFF

clone_size: -
j_call: TRBJ1-6
d_call: -
v_call: TRBV10-1
cdr3_nt: TGCGCCAGCAGTGTATCCAGGGTTAATTCACCCCTCCACTTT
cdr3_aa: CASSVSRVNSPLHF

clone_size: -
j_call: TRBJ2-7
d_call: TRBD2
v_call: TRBV7-3
cdr3_nt: TGTGCCAGCAGCTCAGGACTAGTCAGCGAGCAGTACTTC
cdr3_aa: CASSSGLVSEQYF

clone_size: -
j_call: TRBJ2-3
d_call: -
v_call: TRBV6-5
cdr3_nt: TGTGCCAGCAGTTACTCTAGGAAGACAGATACGCAGTATTTT
cdr3_aa: CASSYSRKTDTQYF

clone_size: -
j_call: TRBJ2-5
d_call: -
v_call: TRBV4-1
cdr3_nt: TGCGCCAGCAGCCGGGGGCCGGGGAGTCAAGAGACCCAGTACTTC
cdr3_aa: CASSRGPGSQETQYF

clone_size: -
j_call: TRBJ2-1
d_call: -
v_call: TRBV7-9
cdr3_nt: TGTGCCAGCAGCTTAAGGCCAGGGAAGAATGAGCAGTTCTTC
cdr3_aa: CASSLRPGKNEQFF

clone_size: -
j_call: TRBJ2-1
d_call: TRBD2
v_call: TRBV19
cdr3_nt: TGTGCCACCAGCCTTAGCGGGAGTGCCTCCAATGAGCAGTTCTTC
cdr3_aa: CATSLSGSASNEQFF

clone_size: many
j_call: TRBJ2-1
d_call: -
v_call: TRBV6-5
cdr3_nt: TGTGCCAGCAGGAACCTAGTTATTGGCCCAAATGAGCAGTTCTTC
cdr3_aa: CASRNLVIGPNEQFF

clone_size: -
j_call: TRBJ2-2
d_call: TRBD2
v_call: TRBV7-9
cdr3_nt: TGTGCCAGCAGCCCCCCCTTCAGACTAGCGAACGCGAACACCGGGGAGCTGTTTTTT
cdr3_aa: CASSPPFRLANANTGELFF

clone_size: -
j_call: TRBJ1-4
d_call: -
v_call: TRBV6-5
cdr3_nt: TGTGCCAGCAGTACCGGGTCTAATGAAAAACTGTTTTTT
cdr3_aa: CASSTGSNEKLFF

clone_size: -
j_call: TRBJ2-1
d_call: TRBD2
v_call: TRBV29-1
cdr3_nt: TGCAGCGCGGTGGCTAGCGGGAGTCACTACAATGAGCAGTTCTTC
cdr3_aa: CSAVASGSHYNEQFF

clone_size: -
j_call: TRBJ2-7
d_call: TRBD2
v_call: TRBV5-1
cdr3_nt: TGCGCCAGCAGCCCGGGGGGGCCTGACTCCTACGAGCAGTACTTC
cdr3_aa: CASSPGGPDSYEQYF

clone_size: -
j_call: TRBJ1-4
d_call: -
v_call: TRBV30
cdr3_nt: TGTGCCTGGAGTTATTCTAATGAAAAACTGTTTTTT
cdr3_aa: CAWSYSNEKLFF

clone_size: -
j_call: TRBJ1-2
d_call: -
v_call: TRBV7-9
cdr3_nt: TGTGCCAGCAGCTTACAACGCTCCTCTGGAGGCTACACCTTC
cdr3_aa: CASSLQRSSGGYTF

clone_size: -
j_call: TRBJ2-1
d_call: -
v_call: TRBV13
cdr3_nt: TGTGCCAGCAGCTTTTCCCCAGAGATCCATGAGCAGTTCTTC
cdr3_aa: CASSFSPEIHEQFF